Listed below are T cell receptor beta chains from one sample, sequenced in a study of shared clonotypes between healthy human individuals. This table comes from immunoSEQ multiplex PCR, and its TCRdb copy is limited to in-frame clones, with some not included. Of about 2 million clones in the sample, around 96% were seen once. The sample taken for sequencing was naive CD8+ T cells sorted from blood. The receptors come from a man between 18 and 35 years old in good health. Both conserved end residues are part of each CDR3. A D gene is named only where the DNA matches it firmly. The listing skips clone size in some rows; elsewhere it reads once, few, many or a size class.

v_call	clone_size	cdr3_length	j_call	d_call	cdr3_nt	cdr3_aa
TRBV6-6	.	14	TRBJ1-6	.	TGTGCCAGCAGTTGGGGGTCCGGGGATTCACCCCTCCACTTT	CASSWGSGDSPLHF
TRBV4-1	.	16	TRBJ1-5	TRBD1	TGCGCCAGCAGCTATTCGGACAGGGGAAACAATCAGCCCCAGCATTTT	CASSYSDRGNNQPQHF
TRBV19	.	15	TRBJ2-1	TRBD1	TGTGCCAGTAGTATAGTAGGGGGCTGGCTCAATGAGCAGTTCTTC	CASSIVGGWLNEQFF
TRBV25-1	.	15	TRBJ2-7	TRBD2	TGTGCCAGCAGTGAATGGGCGGGGGGGACCTACGAGCAGTACTTC	CASSEWAGGTYEQYF
TRBV6-5	once	15	TRBJ2-3	.	TGTGCCAGCAGTATGGGACTGCCCTCCACAGATACGCAGTATTTT	CASSMGLPSTDTQYF
TRBV2	.	15	TRBJ1-1	.	TGTGCCAGCAGTGAAGCGGTTCAGGTGGACACTGAAGCTTTCTTT	CASSEAVQVDTEAFF
TRBV7-9	.	16	TRBJ2-5	TRBD2	TGTGCCAGCAGCCAGACTAGCGGGGGGCCGGGTGAGACCCAGTACTTC	CASSQTSGGPGETQYF
TRBV18	.	18	TRBJ1-2	.	TGTGCCAGCTCACCACTTCAGGATGGGGGCAGGGTCGAGGATGGCTACACCTTC	CASSPLQDGGRVEDGYTF
TRBV4-1	.	16	TRBJ2-6	.	TGCGCCAGCAGCCAAGATGGTCCTTCTGGGGCCAACGTCCTGACTTTC	CASSQDGPSGANVLTF
TRBV7-9	few	15	TRBJ1-5	.	TGTGCCAGCAGCCCATCCGGGACAACTGGTCAGCCCCAGCATTTT	CASSPSGTTGQPQHF
TRBV4-1	.	13	TRBJ1-5	.	TGCGCCAGCAGCCAAGAAACAGATCAGCCCCAGCATTTT	CASSQETDQPQHF
TRBV2	.	14	TRBJ2-3	.	TGTGCCAGCACGGGCAGCTACTTCACAGATACGCAGTATTTT	CASTGSYFTDTQYF
TRBV10-3	.	16	TRBJ1-3	.	TGTGCCATCAGTGAGTCCGAGGAAGAGGCCTGGGACACCATATATTTT	CAISESEEEAWDTIYF
TRBV7-2	once	14	TRBJ2-7	TRBD2	TGTGCCAGCAGCTTTGGGACTACCGGCTACGAGCAGTACTTC	CASSFGTTGYEQYF
TRBV6-6	once	13	TRBJ2-5	.	TGTGCCAGCAGTGACGGACCCCGAGAGACCCAGTACTTC	CASSDGPRETQYF
TRBV5-1	.	17	TRBJ1-4	TRBD1	TGCGCCAGCAGCTTGGGTCTAGGGACAGGGGGAAATGAAAAACTGTTTTTT	CASSLGLGTGGNEKLFF
TRBV6-5	.	16	TRBJ1-3	.	TGTGCCAGCAGTTACGTACAGGGTGGTTCTGGAAACACCATATATTTT	CASSYVQGGSGNTIYF
TRBV7-9	.	15	TRBJ2-1	.	TGTGCCAGCAGCTTGGGCGTGGACCCCTACAATGAGCAGTTCTTC	CASSLGVDPYNEQFF
TRBV4-1	.	14	TRBJ2-7	TRBD1	TGCGCCAGCAGCTCGGACAGGGGCGACGACGAGCAGTACTTC	CASSSDRGDDEQYF
TRBV6-5	.	14	TRBJ1-1	.	TGTGCCAGCAGTTACCCGGGGGGTCTGACTGAAGCTTTCTTT	CASSYPGGLTEAFF
TRBV5-4	.	11	TRBJ2-7	.	TGTGCCAGCAGCTCCCAGGGAGAGCAGTACTTC	CASSSQGEQYF
TRBV2	once	13	TRBJ2-5	.	TGTGCCAGCAGTTCTTGGATACAAGAGACCCAGTACTTC	CASSSWIQETQYF